This T cell receptor beta chain was recorded in a study of CD8+CD57+ T cells in acquired aplastic anemia (dated by TCRdb to between 2018 and 2020). For context, the study as a whole: A mean of approximately 3 ug of DNA, ranging from roughly 0.17 to 30 ug, was extracted from sorted CD4+ and CD8+ cells. CD8+CD57+ expansion was defined as a frequency above the mean frequency observed in healthy subjects. The paper's findings and limits, for the study overall: Around 30 CD8+ CDR3 sequences were shared between patients and controls but appeared highly expressed in patients and within their immunodominant clones. Patients and healthy controls showed no significant difference in CD8+ Simpson's diversity (P=0.060).

V loses 5 bases at its end and J loses 2 bases; junction bases beyond the gene matches: 8. Inclusive of the bounding cysteine and phenylalanine, the CDR3 is 15 residues long. The read is trimmed to its CDR3 DNA, 45 bases read in frame from base 1. The germline V gene (reference sequence) yields LNHDA for CDR1 and SQIVND for CDR2. Remarks on this clonotype: There is no known antigen for this receptor. Base qualities were left out, and no much larger clone turns up one base away.

Patients chosen for sequencing had shown expansion of CD8+CD57+ cells by flow cytometry. All patients had severe acquired aplastic anemia diagnosed by International Study of Aplastic Anemia and Agranulocytosis and Camitta criteria. At the time blood was sampled, none of the patients had received any therapy. In the study, sorted CD4+ and CD8+ blood T cells from patients with severe aplastic anemia and from healthy subjects underwent deep sequencing of TCR repertoires. Patients were enrolled in the USA under clinicaltrials.gov protocols 00001620, 01623167, 00001397, 00071045, 00081523 and 00961064. Ficoll-Paque density gradient centrifugation was used to isolate peripheral blood mononuclear cells. Before DNA extraction, CD4+ and CD8+ T cells were sorted with FACS or magnetic beads. TCR beta VDJ combination and CDR3 sequence profiling used genomic DNA as the template. An Illumina HiSeq 2000 was the platform used for TCR repertoire sequencing. The authors processed their data as follows. TRBV/TRBJ rearrangement plots, CDR3 size and DJ length profiles, and Simpson's diversity index were used to evaluate the repertoires. The most abundant DNA sequence in the deep sequencing data was taken as the immunodominant clone. CDR3 amino acid sequences were screened for sharing across subjects and were compared with published repertoires and the VDJdb database. TCRdb took the public reads, trimmed them with fastp at Q25, ran MiXCR for clone calling and kept in-frame beta chains. Every entry covers one CDR3 protein and lists the most common genes and DNA from its rows. The V and J calls follow TCRdb's processing rather than the paper's. The sample table records about 200,000 distinct CDR3 sequences; about 60% of these occur just once. Around 60% of the sample is held by the ten biggest clonotypes.

Specimen: sorted CD4+, CD8+, or CD8+CD57+ T cells (not recorded which) from PBMCs. The V and J segments used are TRBV19 and TRBJ1-1; a stretch of 7 junction bases matches TRBD1. The receptor's source is a human donor with aplastic anemia. The CDR3 is CASSVATGLNTEAFF. Here is the DNA: TGTGCCAGTAGTGTCGCGACAGGGCTTAACACTGAAGCTTTCTTT.